This T cell receptor (beta chain) was profiled in a study of blood T cell repertoires in COVID-19. The method was immunoSEQ multiplex PCR; TCRdb's version includes in-frame clones alone and lacks a portion of them. Of around 100,000 clones in the sample, roughly nine tenths were seen once. There are 16 residues in the CDR3. The germline gives CDR1 SGHTA, CDR2 FQGTGA. The V gene lost 4 bases and the J gene lost 4 bases, with 18 bases spanning the gap. The sequencing input was peripheral blood. This TCR was recovered from an older woman with acute or convalescent COVID-19. The rearrangement uses TRBV7-3 and TRBJ2-3; D is unclear. In nucleotides, the CDR3 is TGTGCCAGCAGCTCTTCAGGCCCTCTCGGCCCAGATACGCAGTATTTT. Translating gives CASSSSGPLGPDTQYF. Full variable domain (missing parts from reference TRBV7-3 and TRBJ2-3): GAGVSQTPSNKVTEKGKYVELRCDPISGHTALYWYRQSLGQGPEFLIYFQGTGAADDSGLPNDRFFAVRPEGSVSTLKIQRTERGDSAVYLCASSSSGPLGPDTQYFGPGTRLTVL.